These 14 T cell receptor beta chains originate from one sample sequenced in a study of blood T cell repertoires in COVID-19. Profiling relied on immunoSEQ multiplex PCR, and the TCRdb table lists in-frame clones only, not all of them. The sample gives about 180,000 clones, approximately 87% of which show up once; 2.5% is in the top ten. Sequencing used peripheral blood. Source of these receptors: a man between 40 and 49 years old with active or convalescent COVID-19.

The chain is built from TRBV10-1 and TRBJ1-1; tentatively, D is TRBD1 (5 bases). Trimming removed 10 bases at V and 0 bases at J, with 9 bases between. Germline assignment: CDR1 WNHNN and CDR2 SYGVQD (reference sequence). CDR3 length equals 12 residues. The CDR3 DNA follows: TGCGCCACGGGACTGCTGAACACTGAAGCTTTCTTT. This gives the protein CATGLLNTEAFF.

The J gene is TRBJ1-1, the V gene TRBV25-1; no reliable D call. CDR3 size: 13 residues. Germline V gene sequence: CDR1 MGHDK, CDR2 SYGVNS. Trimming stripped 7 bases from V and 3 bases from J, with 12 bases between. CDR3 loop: CASIRDTYTEAFF. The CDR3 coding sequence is TGTGCCAGCATAAGAGATACTTACACTGAAGCTTTCTTT.

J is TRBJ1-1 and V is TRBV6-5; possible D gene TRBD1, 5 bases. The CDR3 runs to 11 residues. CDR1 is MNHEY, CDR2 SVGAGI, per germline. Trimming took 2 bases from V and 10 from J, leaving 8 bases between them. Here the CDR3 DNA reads TGTGCCAGCAGTTACCAGGGTTCAGCTTTCTTT. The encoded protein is CASSYQGSAFF.

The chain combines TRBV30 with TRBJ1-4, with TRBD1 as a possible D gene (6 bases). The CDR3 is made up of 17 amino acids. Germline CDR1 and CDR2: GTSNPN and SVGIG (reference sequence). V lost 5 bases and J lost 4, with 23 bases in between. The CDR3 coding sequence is TGTGCCTGGGACGGGACAAATGAAGTAGGGGGTAATGAAAAACTGTTTTTT. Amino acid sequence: CAWDGTNEVGGNEKLFF.

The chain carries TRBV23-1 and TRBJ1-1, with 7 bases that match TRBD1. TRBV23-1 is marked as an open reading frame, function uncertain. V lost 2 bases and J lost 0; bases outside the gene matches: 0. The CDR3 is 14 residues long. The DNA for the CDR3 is TGCGCCAGCAGTCAAACAGGGGTGAACACTGAAGCTTTCTTT. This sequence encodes CASSQTGVNTEAFF.

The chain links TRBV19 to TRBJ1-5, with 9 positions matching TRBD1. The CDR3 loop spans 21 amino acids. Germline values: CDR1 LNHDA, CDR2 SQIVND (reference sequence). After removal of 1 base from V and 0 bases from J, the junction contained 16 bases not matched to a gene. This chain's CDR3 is CASSIGPSGQGTLYSNQPQHF. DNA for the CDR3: TGTGCCAGTAGTATAGGGCCGAGTGGACAGGGGACCCTCTATAGCAATCAGCCCCAGCATTTT. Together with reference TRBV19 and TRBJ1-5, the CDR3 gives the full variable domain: DGGITQSPKYLFRKEGQNVTLSCEQNLNHDAMYWYRQDPGQGLRLIYYSQIVNDFQKGDIAEGYSVSREKKESFPLTVTSAQKNPTAFYLCASSIGPSGQGTLYSNQPQHFGDGTRLSIL.

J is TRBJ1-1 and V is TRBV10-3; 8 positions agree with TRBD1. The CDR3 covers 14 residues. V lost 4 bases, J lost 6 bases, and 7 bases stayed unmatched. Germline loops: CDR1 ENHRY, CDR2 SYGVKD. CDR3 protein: CAISGTGSASEAFF. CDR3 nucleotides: TGTGCCATCAGTGGGACAGGGAGTGCATCTGAAGCTTTCTTT.

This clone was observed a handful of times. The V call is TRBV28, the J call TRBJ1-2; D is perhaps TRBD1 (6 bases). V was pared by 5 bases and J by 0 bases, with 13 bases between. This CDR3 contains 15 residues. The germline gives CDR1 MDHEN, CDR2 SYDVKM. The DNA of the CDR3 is TGTGCCAGCAGTCCCTCCGGGACACCTAACTATGGCTACACCTTC. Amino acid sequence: CASSPSGTPNYGYTF.

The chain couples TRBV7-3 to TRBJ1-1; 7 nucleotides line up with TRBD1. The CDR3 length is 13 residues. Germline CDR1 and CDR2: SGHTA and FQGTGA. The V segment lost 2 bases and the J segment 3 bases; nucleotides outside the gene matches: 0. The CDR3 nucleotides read TGTGCCAGCAGCTTAGACAGGGACACTGAAGCTTTCTTT. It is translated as CASSLDRDTEAFF.

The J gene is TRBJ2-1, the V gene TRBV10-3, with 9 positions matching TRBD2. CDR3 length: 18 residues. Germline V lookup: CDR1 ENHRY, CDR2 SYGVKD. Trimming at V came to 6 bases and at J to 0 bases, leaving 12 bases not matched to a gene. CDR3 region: CAISQAGGPLSSYNEQFF. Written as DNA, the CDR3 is TGTGCCATCAGCCAAGCGGGGGGTCCACTCAGCTCCTACAATGAGCAGTTCTTC.

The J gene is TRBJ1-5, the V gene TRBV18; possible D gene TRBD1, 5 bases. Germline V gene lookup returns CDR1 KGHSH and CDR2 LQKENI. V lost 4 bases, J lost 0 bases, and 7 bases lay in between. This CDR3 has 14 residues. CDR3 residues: CASSQDISNQPQHF. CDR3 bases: TGTGCCAGCTCACAGGACATTAGCAATCAGCCCCAGCATTTT.

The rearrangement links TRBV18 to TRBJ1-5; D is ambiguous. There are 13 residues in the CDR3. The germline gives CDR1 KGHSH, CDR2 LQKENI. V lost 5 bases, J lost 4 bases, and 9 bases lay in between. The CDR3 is CASSGEVNQPQHF. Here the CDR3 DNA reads TGTGCCAGCTCAGGAGAGGTAAATCAGCCCCAGCATTTT.

For the CDR3, the DNA is TGTGCCAGCAGTCCGACAGGGGGCAATCAGCCCCAGCATTTT. Its protein product is CASSPTGGNQPQHF. V usage is TRBV14 and J usage is TRBJ1-5, with 8 positions matching TRBD1. The CDR3 runs to 14 residues. Looked up from germline, CDR1 is SGHDN and CDR2 is FVKESK. The trim removed 6 bases at V and 2 bases at J, leaving 3 bases unmatched.

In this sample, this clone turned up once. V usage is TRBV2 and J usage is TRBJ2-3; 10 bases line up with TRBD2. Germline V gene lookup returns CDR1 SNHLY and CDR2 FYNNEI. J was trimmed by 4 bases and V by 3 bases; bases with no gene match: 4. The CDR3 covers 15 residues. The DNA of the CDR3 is TGTGCCAGCAGTGACGCTCTAGCGGGGGCAGATACGCAGTATTTT. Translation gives CASSDALAGADTQYF.